These 32 T cell receptor beta chains were all obtained from the same sample, sequenced in a study of cytomegalovirus exposure and HLA in healthy donors. Primers: 60 Vbeta forward and 13 Jbeta reverse. TCRdb keeps only in-frame clones here, not all; method: immunoSEQ multiplex PCR. The sample shows 150,000 to 200,000 clones, approximately 84% of them seen only once. Material for sequencing was PBMCs. The receptors originated from a woman in her 50s in good health and CMV-seropositive.

Details on this clone: Its ends do not fully match the called genes, so a read error is possible. The rearrangement uses TRBV6-1 and TRBJ1-3, with 7 bases identical to TRBD1. Per germline, CDR1 MNHNS and CDR2 SASEGT. This CDR3 region has 15 residues. This CDR3 reads CASNESRGQENTIYF. The DNA of the CDR3 is TGTGCCAGCAATGAATCGAGGGGGCAGGAAAACACCATATATTTT.

V and J are TRBV10-3 and TRBJ2-1; 14 bases are a match to TRBD2. The germline V gene has CDR1 ENHRY and CDR2 SYGVKD. The CDR3 loop spans 17 amino acids. V trimming: 3 bases; J trimming: 3 bases; junction bases outside the gene matches: 4. The CDR3 nucleotides read TGTGCCATCAGTGACCCCGGACTAGCGGGGGGCTACAATGAGCAGTTCTTC. Its translation is CAISDPGLAGGYNEQFF.

J is TRBJ1-1 and V is TRBV19, with a tentative D call TRBD1 (6 bases). The V and J ends lost 9 bases and 3 bases respectively, with 17 bases between them. The CDR3 has 14 amino acids. CDR1 LNHDA and CDR2 SQIVND come from the germline V gene (reference sequence). The CDR3 sequence: CASESDRRYTEAFF. CDR3 nucleotides: TGTGCCAGCGAGTCGGACAGAAGATACACTGAAGCTTTCTTT.

This sequence joins TRBV27 and TRBJ1-1; TRBD1 matches 8 bases. Trimming took 6 bases from V and 5 from J; bases not matched to a gene: 5. Looked up from germline, CDR1 is MNHEY and CDR2 is SMNVEV (reference sequence). The CDR3 length is 13 residues. CDR3 in amino acids: CASRDTGGTEAFF. Here the CDR3 DNA reads TGTGCCAGCAGAGATACAGGGGGGACTGAAGCTTTCTTT.

This sequence joins TRBV5-4 and TRBJ1-3; no clear D gene. The germline V and J ends were trimmed by 4 bases and 4 bases, with 9 bases remaining between them. The length of the CDR3 is 13 residues. Germline V CDR1 and CDR2: SGHNT, YYREEE (reference sequence). The CDR3 DNA reads TGTGCCAGCAGCCCCCGTGGCGGAAACACCATATATTTT. It yields the protein CASSPRGGNTIYF. The entire variable domain, with the rest obtained from reference TRBV5-4 and TRBJ1-3, is as follows: ETGVTQSPTHLIKTRGQQVTLRCSSQSGHNTVSWYQQALGQGPQFIFQYYREEENGRGNFPPRFSGLQFPNYSSELNVNALELDDSALYLCASSPRGGNTIYFGEGSWLTVV.

This chain uses TRBV7-9 with TRBJ1-1; 9 nucleotides agree with TRBD1. Germline CDR1 reads SEHNR; CDR2 reads FQNEAQ (reference sequence). The CDR3 has 14 amino acids. Germline trimming cut 5 bases from V and 5 bases from J; bases unmatched to any gene: 6. The DNA for the CDR3 is TGTGCCAGCAGCCCAGGGACAGGGCTTACTGAAGCTTTCTTT. It yields the protein CASSPGTGLTEAFF. Supplemented by reference TRBV7-9 and TRBJ1-1, the full variable domain reads DTGVSQNPRHKITKRGQNVTFRCDPISEHNRLYWYRQTLGQGPEFLTYFQNEAQLEKSRLLSDRFSAERPKGSFSTLEIQRTEQGDSAMYLCASSPGTGLTEAFFGQGTRLTVV.

This clone is a singleton in its sample. V is TRBV15 and J is TRBJ2-3; 10 positions agree with TRBD2. Germline CDR1 and CDR2: LNHNV and YYDKDF (reference sequence). V was pared by 5 bases and J by 2 bases, with 10 bases of the junction left unmatched. The CDR3 runs to 17 residues. CDR3 DNA: TGTGCCACCAGCGGCGGTGTAGCGGGGGGTTTCACAGATACGCAGTATTTT. Its translation is CATSGGVAGGFTDTQYF.

This chain uses TRBV7-2 with TRBJ2-3, with a tentative D call TRBD2 (5 bases). The germline CDR1 and CDR2 sequences are SGHTA and FQGNSA. Trimming removed 1 base from V and 2 bases from J, with 13 bases in between. The CDR3 is 16 amino acids. CDR3: CASSLVIASPTDTQYF. Here the CDR3 DNA reads TGTGCCAGCAGCTTAGTGATAGCGAGCCCCACAGATACGCAGTATTTT.

This clone was detected a few times. The chain has TRBV29-1 and TRBJ2-2; perhaps TRBD1 as D (6 bases). Trimming left V 0 bases short and J 5 bases short, with 13 bases between. Germline CDR1 SQVTM, CDR2 ANQGSEA. This CDR3 region has 15 residues. The CDR3 DNA reads as TGCAGCGTTGAAGATTCCAGGGGAGAGACCGGGGAGCTGTTTTTT. Encoded protein: CSVEDSRGETGELFF.

This clone was counted between two and nine times. The V gene is TRBV19, the J gene TRBJ1-5; a weak D match, TRBD1 (5 bases). From germline, CDR1 is LNHDA and CDR2 SQIVND (reference sequence). V gave up 6 bases and J gave up 3 bases, with 18 bases separating them. The CDR3 runs to 16 residues. CDR3 DNA: TGTGCCAGTAGCATCAATGGGGCCATATCCAATCAGCCCCAGCATTTT. Protein: CASSINGAISNQPQHF.

J is TRBJ1-5 and V is TRBV19, with 11 bases identical to TRBD1. Germline V gene lookup returns CDR1 LNHDA and CDR2 SQIVND (reference sequence). The CDR3 length is 20 residues. Unmatched junction bases numbered 14, after V lost 4 bases and J lost 0 bases. CDR3 nucleotide sequence: TGTGCCAGTAGTACCGATTGGACAGGGGGCTTTACCCCTAGCAATCAGCCCCAGCATTTT. It yields the protein CASSTDWTGGFTPSNQPQHF.

The chain couples TRBV2 to TRBJ2-1; 8 nucleotides line up with TRBD2. The CDR3 is 13 residues long. Germline-derived CDR1 and CDR2 are SNHLY and FYNNEI. The trim removed 6 bases at V and 4 bases at J, leaving 2 bases unmatched. In DNA, the CDR3 is TGTGCCAGCAGGGCTAGCGGGTACAATGAGCAGTTCTTC. Protein sequence: CASRASGYNEQFF.

The chain carries TRBV25-1 and TRBJ2-5; D is ambiguous. Germline CDR1 MGHDK, CDR2 SYGVNS. The germline V and J ends were trimmed by 3 bases and 5 bases, with 10 bases remaining between them. This CDR3 comprises 13 residues. The CDR3 DNA reads as TGTGCCAGCAGTGATTGGCTCGGGGAGACCCAGTACTTC. Translated, it gives CASSDWLGETQYF.

This CDR3 reads CASSPTGTSGQETQYF. The DNA for the CDR3 is TGCGCCAGCAGCCCGACCGGGACTAGCGGCCAAGAGACCCAGTACTTC. The gene calls are TRBV4-3 and TRBJ2-5; TRBD2 agrees at 11 bases. The CDR3 loop spans 16 amino acids. Unmatched junction bases numbered 5, after V lost 4 bases and J lost 1 base. Germline CDR1 LGHNA, CDR2 YSLEER.

The rearrangement joins TRBV7-2 to TRBJ1-2, with 10 bases fitting TRBD1. The CDR3 contains 16 residues. The V and J ends lost 1 base and 6 bases, in that order; junction bases with no gene match: 8. CDR1 SGHTA and CDR2 FQGNSA come from the germline V gene. The CDR3, as DNA: TGTGCCAGCAGCTTAGTCTCGACAGGGGGCAGTAATGGCTACACCTTC. Its protein product is CASSLVSTGGSNGYTF.

This clone was picked up one time. The rearrangement uses TRBV7-9 and TRBJ1-2; D might be TRBD1 (6 bases). The germline V and J ends were trimmed by 1 base and 6 bases, with 12 bases remaining between them. Germline V lookup: CDR1 SEHNR, CDR2 FQNEAQ (reference sequence). There are 14 residues in the CDR3. The CDR3 nucleotides are TGTGCCAGCAGCTTAGATGGCAGGGGCCATGGCTACACCTTC. Encoded protein: CASSLDGRGHGYTF.

This chain connects TRBV9 to TRBJ2-7; 10 bases fit TRBD2. Losses at the gene ends were 6 bases for V and 5 bases for J; bases not matched to a gene: 8. The V gene's germline CDR1 is SGDLS and CDR2 YYNGEE. This CDR3 region has 14 residues. The chain's CDR3 is CASTRSGGADEQYF. In DNA form, the CDR3 reads TGTGCCAGCACCAGAAGCGGGGGGGCGGACGAGCAGTACTTC.

The gene calls are TRBV28 and TRBJ2-5; no clear D. TRBJ2-7 explains the end of the DNA better; the J call may be wrong. The germline CDR1 and CDR2 sequences are MDHEN and SYDVKM. CDR3 length: 12 amino acids. CDR3 region: CASRLRSYEQYF. DNA for the CDR3: TGTGCCAGCCGACTCCGCTCCTACGAGCAGTACTTC.

The rearrangement links TRBV14 to TRBJ1-4, with D maybe TRBD1 (6 bases). CDR1 and CDR2 from the germline V gene are SGHDN and FVKESK. The CDR3 is 12 residues long. V was cut by 3 bases and J by 8 bases, with 7 bases left in between. Written as DNA, the CDR3 is TGTGCCAGCAGCCAGCAGGGGGAAAAACTGTTTTTT. Amino acids: CASSQQGEKLFF.

This clone was detected only once. The chain combines TRBV7-2 with TRBJ2-7; TRBD2 matches at 10 bases. CDR1 is SGHTA, CDR2 FQGNSA, per germline. This CDR3 is built from 16 residues. The J segment lost 0 bases and the V segment lost 2 bases, leaving 4 bases of the junction unmatched. The CDR3 is CASSLFPSGSSYEQYF. CDR3 in DNA: TGTGCCAGCAGCTTATTCCCTAGCGGGAGCTCCTACGAGCAGTACTTC.

The V call is TRBV13, the J call TRBJ2-7; D is possibly TRBD1 (5 bases). Germline V gene data show CDR1 as PRHDT and CDR2 as FYEKMQ (reference sequence). The CDR3 sequence is 14 residues long. Trimming left V 4 bases short and J 3 bases short, with 13 bases between. CDR3 bases: TGTGCCAGCAGCTCGAGATCAGGGTACTACGAGCAGTACTTC. Translation gives CASSSRSGYYEQYF.

Note on this clone: A junction end diverges from the germline sequence, so it may reflect a read error. The genes are TRBV7-7 and TRBJ2-1; D may be TRBD1 (5 bases). Germline V gives CDR1 SSHAT, CDR2 FNYEAQ (reference sequence). The CDR3 is made up of 13 amino acids. CDR3 residues: CASSSAAGSGQFF. Here the CDR3 DNA reads TGTGCTAGCAGCTCCGCTGCAGGGTCGGGGCAGTTCTTC. The whole variable domain, filled in from reference TRBV7-7 and TRBJ2-1, reads GAGVSQSPRYKVTKRGQDVTLRCDPISSHATLYWYQQALGQGPEFLTYFNYEAQPDKSGLPSDRFSAERPEGSISTLTIQRTEQRDSAMYRCASSSAAGSGQFFGPGTRLTVL.

The chain uses TRBV10-3 and TRBJ2-5, with a tentative D call TRBD2 (5 bases). Germline V CDR1 and CDR2: ENHRY, SYGVKD. Trimming took 3 bases from V and 4 from J, leaving 9 bases between them. This CDR3 is 13 amino acids long. The CDR3, as DNA: TGTGCCATCAGTGACGGACTCTTAGAGACCCAGTACTTC. Its protein product is CAISDGLLETQYF.

The chain employs TRBV29-1 and TRBJ1-1; 7 nucleotides match TRBD1. The CDR3 totals 12 residues. Trimming removed 6 bases from V and 4 bases from J; junction bases left unmatched: 5. Germline CDR1 is SQVTM and CDR2 is ANQGSEA. CDR3 in amino acids: CSVTGSATEAFF. The DNA for the CDR3 is TGCAGCGTGACAGGGTCGGCCACTGAAGCTTTCTTT.

This clone has a handful of counts. J is TRBJ1-2 and V is TRBV21-1. TRBV21-1 is described as a pseudogene. This CDR3 is built from 13 residues. The CDR3: CASSNCSFYGYTF. As DNA, the CDR3 is TGTGCCAGCAGCAATTGTTCCTTCTATGGCTACACCTTC.

The genes are TRBV5-1 and TRBJ1-1; possibly TRBD1 for D (5 bases). CDR3 length: 13 amino acids. Per the germline V gene, CDR1 is SGHRS and CDR2 is YFSETQ. Trimming took off 5 bases at V and 2 bases at J, with 10 bases between the two ends. In nucleotides, the CDR3 is TGCGCCAGCAGACAGACAGCTAACACTGAAGCTTTCTTT. This translates into CASRQTANTEAFF.

The chain uses TRBV6-1 and TRBJ1-2, with 7 bases aligning to TRBD1. Unmatched junction bases numbered 6, after V lost 6 bases and J lost 5 bases. Germline CDR1 is MNHNS and CDR2 is SASEGT. CDR3 length equals 13 residues. The CDR3 sequence: CASRVNRGYGYTF. The DNA of the CDR3 is TGTGCCAGCAGAGTTAACAGGGGATATGGCTACACCTTC.

The chain recombines TRBV7-3 with TRBJ2-2; D is perhaps TRBD2 (5 bases). CDR3 size: 13 residues. Per germline, CDR1 SGHTA and CDR2 FQGTGA. Deletions cut 3 bases from V and 7 bases from J, with 9 bases between. DNA of the CDR3: TGTGCCAGCAGCTTCCTCGGGGTCGGGGAGCTGTTTTTT. Its protein is CASSFLGVGELFF.

J is TRBJ2-2 and V is TRBV6-6; 9 bases align to TRBD1. Trimming took 2 bases from V and 6 from J; bases not matched to a gene: 7. The CDR3 totals 16 residues. Germline V gene lookup returns CDR1 MNHNY and CDR2 SVGAGI (reference sequence). The CDR3 bases are TGTGCCAGCAGTTACACCGGGACAGGGTGGCCCGGGGAGCTGTTTTTT. Residues: CASSYTGTGWPGELFF.

The rearrangement joins TRBV7-3 to TRBJ2-1; D may be TRBD2 (5 bases). This CDR3 is 12 amino acids long. Trimming left V 4 bases short and J 4 bases short, with 5 bases between. Per germline, CDR1 SGHTA and CDR2 FQGTGA. In nucleotides, the CDR3 is TGTGCCAGCAGCTGGACTTACAATGAGCAGTTCTTC. It yields the protein CASSWTYNEQFF.

The chain combines TRBV7-8 with TRBJ2-3; tentative D call: TRBD1 (5 bases). Germline V gives CDR1 SGHVS, CDR2 FQNEAQ. The CDR3 is 18 residues long. Trimming shortened V by 3 bases and J by 4 bases, and 23 bases separated the two germline ends. The CDR3, as DNA: TGTGCCAGCAGCTTGCACCACTCCACAGGCCGTTCTGCAGATACGCAGTATTTT. This codes for CASSLHHSTGRSADTQYF.

The chain employs TRBV7-2 and TRBJ2-7; D remains ambiguous. This CDR3 spans 14 amino acids. Germline values: CDR1 SGHTA, CDR2 FQGNSA. V gave up 5 bases and J gave up 6 bases, with 17 bases separating them. The CDR3 loop reads CASSPQASSAEQYF. The CDR3 DNA reads as TGTGCCAGCAGCCCCCAGGCAAGTTCGGCCGAGCAGTACTTC. Combining the CDR3 with reference TRBV7-2 and TRBJ2-7 gives the whole variable domain GAGVSQSPSNKVTEKGKDVELRCDPISGHTALYWYRQSLGQGLEFLIYFQGNSAPDKSGLPSDRFSAERTGGSVSTLTIQRTQQEDSAVYLCASSPQASSAEQYFGPGTRLTVT.